Described below is a single TCR beta chain sequence and its context. Some clones are missing from TCRdb's copy, which holds only in-frame ones; the method was immunoSEQ multiplex PCR. This table has approximately 170,000 clones, around nine tenths appearing once. Germline-derived CDR1 and CDR2 are MNHEY and SVGAGI. This CDR3 region has 13 residues. The V end was cut by 2 bases, the J end by 6 bases, with 11 bases between. This record belongs to a study of cytotoxic CD8 clonotypes in ibrutinib-treated CLL. The source material was PBMCs, sampled at disease progression, from a patient treated with ibrutinib. V and J are TRBV6-5 and TRBJ2-7; D is ambiguous. The receptor was isolated from a human donor with chronic lymphocytic leukemia. The CDR3 is CASSYLSFLEQYF. The DNA for the CDR3 is TGTGCCAGCAGTTACCTGTCATTCCTCGAGCAGTACTTC.